The sample holds many counts of the clone carrying this T cell receptor beta chain. Antigen specificity is unknown. This specimen comes from a study of T-cell reconstitution after alpha-beta-depleted transplantation in children. Overall study results and limits: Some patients' high day-60 TCRbeta diversity was traced to surviving recipient T cells and thymic progenitors. Approximately two months post-transplant, alpha-beta T cells reportedly originated from several hundred expanded graft clones. A year post-transplant, T-cell counts and diversity derived mostly from newly produced T cells.

V lost 0 bases and J 0 bases, leaving 10 bases between the germline ends. This CDR3 has 16 residues. Germline V gives CDR1 SGHRS, CDR2 YFSETQ. Preparing the TCRbeta library involved the use of unique molecular identifiers. MiXCR was run by TCRdb on the PCR reads, yielding one entry per CDR3 protein. Of around 440,000 distinct CDR3 sequences listed, approximately 10% are singletons. Source: PBMCs, taken before TCRalphabeta/CD19-depleted stem cell transplant. This receptor was identified in a child under 10 years old with inherited bone marrow failure, due to receive a stem cell transplant. The gene calls are TRBV5-1 and TRBJ2-1; possible D gene TRBD2, 7 bases. CDR3 sequence (DNA): TGCGCCAGCAGCTTGGCGGCGGGGGCCTCCTACAATGAGCAGTTCTTC. It yields the protein CASSLAAGASYNEQFF. The full variable domain, rest sourced from reference TRBV5-1 and TRBJ2-1, is KAGVTQTPRYLIKTRGQQVTLSCSPISGHRSVSWYQQTPGQGLQFLFEYFSETQRNKGNFPGRFSGRQFSNSRSEMNVSTLELGDSALYLCASSLAAGASYNEQFFGPGTRLTVL.